Detailed here is one T cell receptor beta chain. Its antigen remains unidentified. These data belong to a study of T cell clonotyping in hematopoietic cell transplantation. Findings of the study overall: No sorting was done, leaving CD4 and CD8 contributions mixed.

The ends were cut back, 0 bases at V and 3 bases at J, with 18 bases in the middle. The CDR3 has 17 amino acids. The germline CDR1 and CDR2 sequences are LGHNA and YNFKEQ. Clones were sequenced by immunoSEQ multiplex PCR, and TCRdb holds only the in-frame ones, with some missing. The sample carries some 76,000 clones, 90% to 96% recorded once. Time point meaning: recipient sample about 28 days before transplant, after cytoreduction. The genes are TRBV4-2 and TRBJ2-7; D uncertain. This TCR was sampled from a woman aged 45-65 years with acute myeloid leukemia. Some clones in this sample may be carry-over from other donors' samples. The sample consisted of peripheral blood mononuclear cells, taken before stem cell transplant. CDR3 bases: TGTGCCAGCAGCCAAGAAGTTGCCGGATTCAACCACTACGAGCAGTACTTC. This gives the protein CASSQEVAGFNHYEQYF.